This TCR beta chain was sequenced during a study of T cell repertoires in cytomegalovirus infection (dated by TCRdb to the late 2010s). About the study as a whole: The peptide stimulations were aimed at well-studied HLA-B-restricted epitopes as well as recently identified HLA-C-restricted CMV epitopes, whose presentation resists viral immunomodulation. Donor HLA type was relevant to the analysis, because carriage of CMV infection together with the matching HLA type was indicated by public TCR beta signatures.

Ten or more counts support this clonotype. Its antigen remains unidentified. Per-base quality was not reported, and no clone a single base away is much larger than it. Paper-wide results and their limitations: The ex vivo response was dominated by HLA-C-restricted CMV-specific TCR beta clonotypes, which also provided the single most frequent clonotype in two of eight donors. Cumulative frequency of public TCR beta family members discriminated carriers of CMV infection plus the relevant HLA type in this cohort and an independent roughly 330-donor cohort.

V was cut back by 5 bases and J by 0 bases, leaving a gap of 11 bases between them. There are 15 amino acids in the CDR3, from cysteine to phenylalanine inclusive. Here the CDR3 DNA is all that survives: 45 bases in frame from base 1. Based on the germline V gene, the CDR1 and CDR2 sequences are SGHVS and FQNEAQ. Sample treatment or condition, as interpreted from the label and publication: in vitro stimulation with specific CMV peptide epitopes to enrich CMV-specific T cells. The sequencer listed for this sample is Illumina HiSeq 1500. TCRdb passed the public sequencing reads through fastp at Q25 and MiXCR, retaining productive beta sequences. CDR3 protein sequences are deduplicated, and each keeps its most common genes and DNA. The sample table shows fewer than 350,000 distinct CDR3 sequences, and under 35% are seen once. Together, the top ten hold roughly 20% of the sample.

The source material was cultured PBMCs, sampled from culture after CMV antigen stimulation. This sequence uses TRBV7-8 and TRBJ1-3; no D segment can be confidently identified. The TCR was taken from a human donor in good health (CMV status not recorded). Some clones in this sample may be carry-over from other donors' samples. The CDR3 loop reads CASSPRWVSGNTIYF. In nucleotide form, the sequence is TGTGCCAGCAGCCCACGGTGGGTCTCTGGAAACACCATATATTTT.